This TCR beta chain derives from a study of PD-1 blockade in classical Hodgkin lymphoma. General observations from the study: A reduction in baseline TCR diversity was reportedly seen in newly diagnosed patients relative to healthy donors. Patients who initiated nivolumab within 1 year of ASCT were excluded.

Sequencing was performed with immunoSEQ multiplex PCR; in TCRdb, only in-frame clones are kept and a portion is missing. This table holds tens of thousands of clones, roughly 87% found once. The junction had 6 bases not matched to a gene; V was cut back by 4 bases and J by 8 bases. The CDR3 extends over 14 amino acids. In germline, CDR1 is SGDLS, CDR2 YYNGEE. Time point of the sample: cycle 4 day 1 (C4D1), after 6 weeks of nivolumab. Every patient experienced relapse after autologous stem cell transplantation, and brentuximab vedotin exposure varied. Complete response, partial response or progressive disease made up the best responses. Worth noting for this clone: Its antigen is currently unknown.

This TCR was sampled from a human donor with classical Hodgkin lymphoma. Material: peripheral blood mononuclear cells (PBMCs), obtained before the fourth cycle of nivolumab. The genes are TRBV9 and TRBJ1-4, with 9 bases identical to TRBD1. The DNA of the CDR3 is TGTGCCAGCAGCCCGGACAGGGGACGAGAAAAACTGTTTTTT. Translating gives CASSPDRGREKLFF.